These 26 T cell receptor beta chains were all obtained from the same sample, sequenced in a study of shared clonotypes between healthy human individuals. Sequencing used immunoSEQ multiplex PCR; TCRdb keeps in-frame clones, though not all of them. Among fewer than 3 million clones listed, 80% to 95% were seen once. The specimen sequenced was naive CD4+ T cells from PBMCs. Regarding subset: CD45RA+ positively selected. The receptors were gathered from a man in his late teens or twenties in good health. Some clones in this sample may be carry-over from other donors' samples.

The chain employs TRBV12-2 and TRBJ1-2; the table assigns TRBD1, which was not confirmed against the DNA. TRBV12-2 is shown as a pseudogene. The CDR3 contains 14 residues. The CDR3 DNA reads TGTGCAAGTCGCTTAGCGCGGTCGGGACAGAGCTACACCTTC. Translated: CASRLARSGQSYTF.

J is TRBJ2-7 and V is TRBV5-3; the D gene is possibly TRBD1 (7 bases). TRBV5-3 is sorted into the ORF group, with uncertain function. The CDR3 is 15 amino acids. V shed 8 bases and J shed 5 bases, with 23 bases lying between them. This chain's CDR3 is CASSRIRTGLNEQYF. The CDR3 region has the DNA TGTGCCAGCAGCCGCATCCGGACAGGACTAAACGAGCAGTACTTC.

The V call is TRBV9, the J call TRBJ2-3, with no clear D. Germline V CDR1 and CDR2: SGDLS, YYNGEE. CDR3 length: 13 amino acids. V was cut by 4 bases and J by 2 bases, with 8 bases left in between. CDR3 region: CASSSTPTDTQYF. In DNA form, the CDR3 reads TGTGCCAGCAGCTCCACACCCACAGATACGCAGTATTTT.

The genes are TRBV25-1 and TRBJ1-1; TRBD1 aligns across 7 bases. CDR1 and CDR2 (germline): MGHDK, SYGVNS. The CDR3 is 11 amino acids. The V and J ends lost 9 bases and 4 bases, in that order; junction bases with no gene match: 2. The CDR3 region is CARQGVTEAFF. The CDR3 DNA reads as TGTGCCAGGCAGGGGGTCACTGAAGCTTTCTTT.

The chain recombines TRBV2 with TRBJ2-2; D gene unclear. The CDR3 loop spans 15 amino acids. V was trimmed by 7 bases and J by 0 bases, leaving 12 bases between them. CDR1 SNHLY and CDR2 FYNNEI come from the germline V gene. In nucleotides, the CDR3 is TGTGCCAGCATACGGACCCTAGCGAACACCGGGGAGCTGTTTTTT. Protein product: CASIRTLANTGELFF.

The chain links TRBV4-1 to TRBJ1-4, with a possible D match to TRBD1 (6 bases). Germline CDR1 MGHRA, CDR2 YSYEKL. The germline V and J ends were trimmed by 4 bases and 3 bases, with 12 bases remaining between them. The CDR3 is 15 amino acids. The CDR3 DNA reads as TGCGCCAGCAGCCGACTGACAGGACCTAATGAAAAACTGTTTTTT. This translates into CASSRLTGPNEKLFF.

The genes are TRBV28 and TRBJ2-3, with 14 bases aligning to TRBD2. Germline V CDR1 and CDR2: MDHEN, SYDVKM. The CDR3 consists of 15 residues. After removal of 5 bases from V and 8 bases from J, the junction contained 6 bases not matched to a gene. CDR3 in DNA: TGTGCCAGCAGTAGGGGACTAGCGGGAGTCGGTACGCAGTATTTT. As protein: CASSRGLAGVGTQYF.

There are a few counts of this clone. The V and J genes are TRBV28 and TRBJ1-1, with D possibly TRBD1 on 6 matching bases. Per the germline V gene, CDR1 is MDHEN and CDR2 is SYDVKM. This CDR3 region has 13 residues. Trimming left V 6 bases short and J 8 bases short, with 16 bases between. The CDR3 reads CASSYRPGQEAFF. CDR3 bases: TGTGCCAGCAGCTACCGTCCGGGACAAGAAGCTTTCTTT.

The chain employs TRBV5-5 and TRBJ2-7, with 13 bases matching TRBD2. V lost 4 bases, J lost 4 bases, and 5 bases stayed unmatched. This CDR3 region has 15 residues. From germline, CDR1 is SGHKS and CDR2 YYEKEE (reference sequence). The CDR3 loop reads CASSTRLAGGYEQYF. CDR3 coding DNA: TGTGCCAGCAGCACCCGACTAGCGGGGGGTTACGAGCAGTACTTC. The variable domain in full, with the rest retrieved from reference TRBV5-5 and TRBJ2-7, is DAGVTQSPTHLIKTRGQQVTLRCSPISGHKSVSWYQQVLGQGPQFIFQYYEKEERGRGNFPDRFSARQFPNYSSELNVNALLLGDSALYLCASSTRLAGGYEQYFGPGTRLTVT.

The CDR3 protein is CASSASSSYNEQFF. CDR3 DNA sequence: TGTGCCAGCAGTGCCAGCAGCTCCTACAATGAGCAGTTCTTC. V is TRBV25-1 and J is TRBJ2-1, with D unresolved. The CDR3 runs 14 residues. Germline CDR1 MGHDK, CDR2 SYGVNS. The V gene lost 4 bases and the J gene lost 0 bases, with 7 bases spanning the gap.

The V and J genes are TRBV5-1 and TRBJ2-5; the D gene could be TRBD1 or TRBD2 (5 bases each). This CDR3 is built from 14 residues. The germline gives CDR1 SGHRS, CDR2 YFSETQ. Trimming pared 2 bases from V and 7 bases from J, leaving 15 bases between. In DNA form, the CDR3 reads TGCGCCAGCAGCTTAGCGGTCTCTGGGGGGACCCAGTACTTC. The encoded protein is CASSLAVSGGTQYF.

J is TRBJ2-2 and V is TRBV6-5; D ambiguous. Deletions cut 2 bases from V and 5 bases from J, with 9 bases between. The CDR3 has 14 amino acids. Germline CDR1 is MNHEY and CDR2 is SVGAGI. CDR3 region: CASSYPEGTGELFF. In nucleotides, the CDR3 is TGTGCCAGCAGTTACCCGGAAGGTACCGGGGAGCTGTTTTTT.

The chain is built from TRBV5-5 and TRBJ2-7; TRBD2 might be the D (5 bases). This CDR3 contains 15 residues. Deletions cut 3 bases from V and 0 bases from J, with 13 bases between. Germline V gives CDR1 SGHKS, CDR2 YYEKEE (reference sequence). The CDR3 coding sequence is TGTGCCAGCAGCTATTCTAGCTTTAGCTCCTACGAGCAGTACTTC. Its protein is CASSYSSFSSYEQYF.

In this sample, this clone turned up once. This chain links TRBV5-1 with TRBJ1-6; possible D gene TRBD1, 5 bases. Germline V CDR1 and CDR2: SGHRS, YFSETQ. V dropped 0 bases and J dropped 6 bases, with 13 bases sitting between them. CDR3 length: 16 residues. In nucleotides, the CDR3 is TGCGCCAGCAGCTTGGGCGGGACGGAGTTTAATTCACCCCTCCACTTT. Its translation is CASSLGGTEFNSPLHF.

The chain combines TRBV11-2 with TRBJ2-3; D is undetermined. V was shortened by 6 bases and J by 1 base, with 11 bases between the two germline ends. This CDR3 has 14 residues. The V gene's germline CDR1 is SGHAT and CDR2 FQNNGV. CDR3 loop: CASRQTAGTDTQYF. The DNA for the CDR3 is TGTGCCAGCAGACAGACGGCGGGCACAGATACGCAGTATTTT.

The CDR3 DNA reads TGTGCCAGCAGCAAACTAGCGGGCCTATCCTACGAGCAGTACTTC. Translating gives CASSKLAGLSYEQYF. This chain connects TRBV7-9 to TRBJ2-7; 9 bases map to TRBD2. Germline assignment: CDR1 SEHNR and CDR2 FQNEAQ (reference sequence). The CDR3 is 15 amino acids. V was clipped by 5 bases and J by 1 base; unmatched bases: 6.

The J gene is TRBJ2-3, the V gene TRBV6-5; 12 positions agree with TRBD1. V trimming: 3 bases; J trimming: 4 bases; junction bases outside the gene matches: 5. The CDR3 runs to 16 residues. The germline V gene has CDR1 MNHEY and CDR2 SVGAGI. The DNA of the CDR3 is TGTGCCAGCAGTTATCCGGGACAGGGGGCTTCAGATACGCAGTATTTT. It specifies CASSYPGQGASDTQYF.

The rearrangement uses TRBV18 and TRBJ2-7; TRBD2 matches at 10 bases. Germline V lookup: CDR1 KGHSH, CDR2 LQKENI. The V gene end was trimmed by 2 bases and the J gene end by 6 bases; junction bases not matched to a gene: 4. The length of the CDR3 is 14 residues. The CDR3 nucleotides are TGTGCCAGCTCACCAAAGCGGGAGGGCGGCGAGCAGTACTTC. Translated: CASSPKREGGEQYF.

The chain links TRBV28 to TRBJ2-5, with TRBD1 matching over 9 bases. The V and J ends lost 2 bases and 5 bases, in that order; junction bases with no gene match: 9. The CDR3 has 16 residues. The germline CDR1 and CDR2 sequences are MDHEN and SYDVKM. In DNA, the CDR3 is TGTGCCAGCAGTTTACCGGGGACAGGGTCTACCGAGACCCAGTACTTC. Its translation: CASSLPGTGSTETQYF.

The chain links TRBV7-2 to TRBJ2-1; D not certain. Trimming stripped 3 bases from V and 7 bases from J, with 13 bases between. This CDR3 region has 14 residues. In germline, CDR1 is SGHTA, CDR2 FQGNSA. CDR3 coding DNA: TGTGCCAGCAGCTTCTACTGGGCTCAGAATGAGCAGTTCTTC. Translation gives CASSFYWAQNEQFF.

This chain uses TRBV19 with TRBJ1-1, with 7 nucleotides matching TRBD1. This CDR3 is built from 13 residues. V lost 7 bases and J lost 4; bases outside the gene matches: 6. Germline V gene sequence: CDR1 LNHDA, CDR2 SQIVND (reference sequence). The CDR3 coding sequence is TGTGCCAGTAAGACAGGGATAGGCACTGAAGCTTTCTTT. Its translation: CASKTGIGTEAFF. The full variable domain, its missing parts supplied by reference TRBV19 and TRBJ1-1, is DGGITQSPKYLFRKEGQNVTLSCEQNLNHDAMYWYRQDPGQGLRLIYYSQIVNDFQKGDIAEGYSVSREKKESFPLTVTSAQKNPTAFYLCASKTGIGTEAFFGQGTRLTVV.

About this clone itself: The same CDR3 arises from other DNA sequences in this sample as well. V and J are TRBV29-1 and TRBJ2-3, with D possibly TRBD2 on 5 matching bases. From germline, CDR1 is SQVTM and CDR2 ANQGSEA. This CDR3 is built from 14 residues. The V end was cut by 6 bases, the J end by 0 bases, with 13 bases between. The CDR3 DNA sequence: TGCAGCGTAGGGCTAGCTGCGAGCACAGATACGCAGTATTTT. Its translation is CSVGLAASTDTQYF.

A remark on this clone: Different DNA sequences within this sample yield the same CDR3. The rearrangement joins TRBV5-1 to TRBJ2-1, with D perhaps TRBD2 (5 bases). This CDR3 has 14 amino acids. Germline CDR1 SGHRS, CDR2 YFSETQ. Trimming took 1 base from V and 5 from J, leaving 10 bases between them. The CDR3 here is CASSLFLADNEQFF. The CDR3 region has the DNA TGCGCCAGCAGCTTGTTTCTAGCCGACAATGAGCAGTTCTTC.

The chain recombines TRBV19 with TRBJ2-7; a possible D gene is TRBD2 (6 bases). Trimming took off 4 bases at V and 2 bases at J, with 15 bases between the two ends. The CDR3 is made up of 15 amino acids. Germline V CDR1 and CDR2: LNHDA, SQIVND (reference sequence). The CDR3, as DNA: TGTGCCAGTAGTACTGGGGGGACGGGCGCCTACGAGCAGTACTTC. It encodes CASSTGGTGAYEQYF.

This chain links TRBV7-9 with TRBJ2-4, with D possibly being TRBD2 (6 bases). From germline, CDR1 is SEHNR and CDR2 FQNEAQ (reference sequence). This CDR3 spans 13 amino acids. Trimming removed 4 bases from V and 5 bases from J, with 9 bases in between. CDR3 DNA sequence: TGTGCCAGCAGCTCGGGAGCACAAAACATTCAGTACTTC. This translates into CASSSGAQNIQYF.

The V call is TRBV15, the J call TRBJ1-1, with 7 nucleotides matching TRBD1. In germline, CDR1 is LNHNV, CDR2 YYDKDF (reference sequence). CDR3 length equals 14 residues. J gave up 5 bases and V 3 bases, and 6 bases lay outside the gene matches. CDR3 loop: CATSRRTGVTEAFF. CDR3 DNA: TGTGCCACCAGCAGGAGGACAGGAGTGACTGAAGCTTTCTTT.